This TCR beta chain was sequenced in a study of blood T cell repertoires in COVID-19. Looking at the study overall: Sites across the United States, Italy and Spain contributed samples from acute and convalescent COVID-19. The analysed material was cDNA or gDNA that came from T cells, B-cell-depleted T cells, or PBMCs.

This clone has a single count. Trimming removed 0 bases from V and 1 base from J, with 13 bases in between. This CDR3 is built from 16 residues. Germline CDR1 SGHRS, CDR2 YFSETQ. Original processing methods: It was from reference gene primer amplification that nucleated cell counts were estimated. The table came from immunoSEQ multiplex PCR; TCRdb's copy has only in-frame clones and leaves some out. D and trimming were read from the DNA, whereas the V and J calls and clone size are those reported in that table. This table holds 130,000 to 150,000 clones, approximately 89% found once. The chain joins TRBV5-1 to TRBJ2-5; D gene uncertain. Material: peripheral blood. This clonotype originated in a woman aged 45-65 years with acute or convalescent COVID-19. CDR3 protein: CASSLAPGVGQETQYF. CDR3 nucleotide sequence: TGCGCCAGCAGCTTGGCACCAGGTGTAGGCCAAGAGACCCAGTACTTC.